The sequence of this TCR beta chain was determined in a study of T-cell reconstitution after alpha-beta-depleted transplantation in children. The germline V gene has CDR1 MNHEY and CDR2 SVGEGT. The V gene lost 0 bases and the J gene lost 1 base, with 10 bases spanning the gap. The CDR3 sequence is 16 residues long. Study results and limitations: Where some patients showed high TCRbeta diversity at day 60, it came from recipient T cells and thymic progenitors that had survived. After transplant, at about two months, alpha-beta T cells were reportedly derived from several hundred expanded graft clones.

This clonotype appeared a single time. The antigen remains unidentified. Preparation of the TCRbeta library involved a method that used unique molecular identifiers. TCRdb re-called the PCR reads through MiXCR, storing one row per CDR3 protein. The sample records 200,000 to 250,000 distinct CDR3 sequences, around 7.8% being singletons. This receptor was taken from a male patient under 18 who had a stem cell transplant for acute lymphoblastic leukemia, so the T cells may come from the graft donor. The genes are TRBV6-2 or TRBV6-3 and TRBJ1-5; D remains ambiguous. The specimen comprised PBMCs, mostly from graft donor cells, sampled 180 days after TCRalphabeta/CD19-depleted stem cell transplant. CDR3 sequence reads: CASSYSIGLSNQPQHF. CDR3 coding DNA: TGTGCCAGCAGTTACTCGATCGGGCTGAGCAATCAGCCCCAGCATTTT.